The 9 T cell receptor beta chains below all came from one sample that was sequenced in a study of blood T cell repertoires in COVID-19. Only in-frame clones appear in the TCRdb table, and some are missing; sequencing was by immunoSEQ multiplex PCR. This repertoire shows around 70,000 clones, around 87% found once; its top ten account for 5.5% to 8.5%. The sequenced sample consisted of peripheral blood. The receptors were sampled from a man between 45 and 60 years old with active COVID-19.

The gene calls are TRBV28 and TRBJ2-7, with TRBD2 identical over 7 bases. CDR1 MDHEN and CDR2 SYDVKM come from the germline V gene. With 4 bases clipped from V and 7 bases from J, the junction kept 7 bases outside the gene matches. This CDR3 has 13 residues. CDR3 region: CASSWGGLREQYF. CDR3 nucleotide sequence: TGTGCCAGCAGTTGGGGGGGGTTACGAGAGCAGTACTTC.

The chain is built from TRBV6-2 or TRBV6-3 and TRBJ2-3; D gene uncertain. The CDR3 length is 12 residues. The germline CDR1 and CDR2 sequences are MNHEY and SVGEGT. The V end lost 2 bases, the J end lost 12 bases, and 12 bases lay between the germline ends. The CDR3 is CASSYGLGAQYF. The CDR3 DNA reads as TGTGCCAGCAGTTACGGCCTAGGCGCCCAGTATTTT.

The J gene is TRBJ2-7, the V gene TRBV2, with 8 bases lining up with TRBD1. The germline CDR1 and CDR2 sequences are SNHLY and FYNNEI. V trimming: 6 bases; J trimming: 4 bases; junction bases outside the gene matches: 5. This CDR3 contains 13 residues. The CDR3 protein is CASSRGRVYEQYF. The CDR3 region has the DNA TGTGCCAGCAGCAGGGGGCGCGTTTACGAGCAGTACTTC.

The genes are TRBV6-2 or TRBV6-3 and TRBJ2-6, with a possible D match to TRBD1 (6 bases). The ends were cut back, 2 bases at V and 4 bases at J, with 12 bases in the middle. CDR1 is MNHEY and CDR2 is SVGEGT in the germline V gene. This CDR3 has 16 amino acids. The CDR3 region is CASSYPPGAGANVLTF. The CDR3 region has the DNA TGTGCCAGCAGTTACCCGCCAGGGGCCGGGGCCAACGTCCTGACTTTC.

This rearrangement joins TRBV5-1 to TRBJ1-4; TRBD1 agrees at 10 bases. The CDR3 contains 15 residues. The germline gives CDR1 SGHRS, CDR2 YFSETQ. J gave up 14 bases and V 0 bases, and 10 bases lay outside the gene matches. This CDR3 is CASSLVGQGGSWLFF. CDR3 DNA sequence: TGCGCCAGCAGCTTGGTCGGACAGGGGGGTTCGTGGCTGTTTTTT.

This chain joins TRBV28 and TRBJ2-5, with D unclear. Germline loops: CDR1 MDHEN, CDR2 SYDVKM. The germline V and J ends were trimmed by 4 bases and 0 bases, with 3 bases remaining between them. The CDR3 is 12 residues long. The CDR3 sequence: CASSSYQETQYF. CDR3 nucleotides: TGTGCCAGCAGTTCGTACCAAGAGACCCAGTACTTC.

The chain links TRBV19 to TRBJ2-2, with 11 bases fitting TRBD1. CDR1 is LNHDA, CDR2 SQIVND, per germline (reference sequence). CDR3 length: 13 amino acids. The V and J ends lost 8 bases and 6 bases, in that order; junction bases with no gene match: 2. CDR3 in amino acids: CASGQGAAGELFF. The CDR3 DNA reads as TGTGCCAGTGGACAGGGGGCGGCCGGGGAGCTGTTTTTT. The full variable domain, its missing parts supplied by reference TRBV19 and TRBJ2-2, is DGGITQSPKYLFRKEGQNVTLSCEQNLNHDAMYWYRQDPGQGLRLIYYSQIVNDFQKGDIAEGYSVSREKKESFPLTVTSAQKNPTAFYLCASGQGAAGELFFGEGSRLTVL.

This rearrangement joins TRBV7-9 to TRBJ2-7; 9 bases line up with TRBD2. The trim removed 4 bases at V and 2 bases at J, leaving 9 bases unmatched. The CDR3 loop spans 16 amino acids. Germline V gene lookup returns CDR1 SEHNR and CDR2 FQNEAQ (reference sequence). DNA of the CDR3: TGTGCCAGCAGCTCAAAGGGACTAGCTAGCGCCTACGAGCAGTACTTC. This translates into CASSSKGLASAYEQYF. The complete variable domain, with remaining parts taken from reference TRBV7-9 and TRBJ2-7, reads DTGVSQNPRHKITKRGQNVTFRCDPISEHNRLYWYRQTLGQGPEFLTYFQNEAQLEKSRLLSDRFSAERPKGSFSTLEIQRTEQGDSAMYLCASSSKGLASAYEQYFGPGTRLTVT.

V gene TRBV6-5 combines with J gene TRBJ2-2; the D gene is possibly TRBD2 (5 bases). Per germline, CDR1 MNHEY and CDR2 SVGAGI. The CDR3 runs 14 residues. Trimming shortened V by 6 bases and J by 5 bases, and 13 bases separated the two germline ends. The CDR3 DNA is TGTGCCAGCAGCAGGCGGGCCCGAACCGGGGAGCTGTTTTTT. This translates into CASSRRARTGELFF.